These 22 T cell receptor beta chains were sequenced from one sample in a study of blood T cell repertoires in COVID-19. Sequencing was performed with immunoSEQ multiplex PCR; in TCRdb, only in-frame clones are kept and a portion is missing. The sample has about 170,000 clones; about 86% are singletons. The specimen was peripheral blood. The receptors originated from a young man with active or convalescent COVID-19.

In this sample, this clone turned up once. The chain combines TRBV7-9 with TRBJ2-3; D possibly corresponds to TRBD1 (5 bases). Trimming took 1 base from V and 0 from J, leaving 8 bases between them. The length of the CDR3 is 15 residues. Germline V CDR1 and CDR2: SEHNR, FQNEAQ (reference sequence). The CDR3 region has the DNA TGTGCCAGCAGCTTAGGGACAACTAGCACAGATACGCAGTATTTT. It specifies CASSLGTTSTDTQYF.

This clone was recorded a few times. The genes are TRBV29-1 and TRBJ2-5, with D maybe TRBD2 (5 bases). Between the trimmed V and J ends, which lost 4 bases and 2 bases, there was a span of 8 bases. Germline V gene data show CDR1 as SQVTM and CDR2 as ANQGSEA. The CDR3 extends over 12 amino acids. CDR3 region: CSVGGLQETQYF. CDR3 nucleotide sequence: TGCAGCGTTGGTGGACTTCAAGAGACCCAGTACTTC. The complete variable domain, with remaining parts taken from reference TRBV29-1 and TRBJ2-5, reads SAVISQKPSRDICQRGTSLTIQCQVDSQVTMMFWYRQQPGQSLTLIATANQGSEATYESGFVIDKFPISRPNLTFSTLTVSNMSPEDSSIYLCSVGGLQETQYFGPGTRLLVL.

The V gene is TRBV3-1 (or the pseudogene TRBV3-2), the J gene TRBJ2-1, with 11 bases that match TRBD2. With V trimmed by 1 base and J by 0 bases, 8 bases remained unmatched. Per germline, CDR1 LGHDT and CDR2 YNNKEL (reference sequence). This CDR3 has 19 residues. CDR3 sequence reads: CASSQGASGGTSSYNEQFF. CDR3 coding DNA: TGTGCCAGCAGCCAAGGGGCTAGCGGGGGGACCAGCTCCTACAATGAGCAGTTCTTC.

This chain connects TRBV4-1 to TRBJ2-3, with D possibly TRBD2 on 5 matching bases. V was clipped by 4 bases and J by 6 bases, with 11 bases between them. The CDR3 is made up of 13 amino acids. Germline V lookup: CDR1 MGHRA, CDR2 YSYEKL. The CDR3 protein is CASSPRTPDTQYF. CDR3 coding DNA: TGCGCCAGCAGCCCACGGACTCCCGATACGCAGTATTTT.

This clone was observed a handful of times. The rearrangement joins TRBV7-2 to TRBJ1-2; D gene ambiguous. The CDR3 is made up of 13 amino acids. Trimming shortened V by 5 bases and J by 4 bases, and 11 bases separated the two germline ends. The germline gives CDR1 SGHTA, CDR2 FQGNSA. The CDR3 DNA reads TGTGCCAGCAGCAAACGGGGAGGCTATGGCTACACCTTC. Translation gives CASSKRGGYGYTF.

The chain carries TRBV11-3 and TRBJ2-3, with TRBD1 matching 8 bases. Germline V lookup: CDR1 SGHNT, CDR2 YENEEA. The CDR3 contains 16 residues. J was trimmed by 4 bases and V by 1 base; bases with no gene match: 7. Here the CDR3 reads CASSLGLDRAADTQYF. The CDR3 bases are TGTGCCAGCAGCTTAGGGTTGGACAGGGCGGCAGATACGCAGTATTTT.

V gene TRBV5-1 combines with J gene TRBJ1-3; D not resolved. Trimming cost V 0 bases and J 4 bases, with 11 bases left between them. There are 15 residues in the CDR3. CDR1 SGHRS and CDR2 YFSETQ come from the germline V gene. CDR3 DNA sequence: TGCGCCAGCAGCTTGGCGGGGTTGTCCGGAAACACCATATATTTT. Its translation: CASSLAGLSGNTIYF.

V usage is TRBV2 and J usage is TRBJ2-3; D perhaps matches TRBD2 (6 bases). V lost 7 bases, J lost 4 bases, and 9 bases lay in between. CDR1 is SNHLY and CDR2 is FYNNEI in the germline V gene. This CDR3 is built from 12 residues. CDR3 sequence reads: CASTREADTQYF. CDR3 nucleotide sequence: TGTGCCAGCACAAGGGAGGCAGATACGCAGTATTTT.

This clone has only a few counts. The rearrangement uses TRBV11-3 and TRBJ2-7, with 7 bases fitting TRBD2. This CDR3 comprises 15 residues. Germline CDR1 SGHNT, CDR2 YENEEA. Unmatched junction bases numbered 10, after V lost 1 base and J lost 7 bases. CDR3 coding DNA: TGTGCCAGCAGCTTAGTTAGCGGGCTCGTAAGGGAGCAGTACTTC. Protein product: CASSLVSGLVREQYF.

The J gene is TRBJ2-5, the V gene TRBV6-5, with 10 nucleotides matching TRBD1. Germline lookup yields CDR1 MNHEY and CDR2 SVGAGI. CDR3 length: 12 residues. Unmatched junction bases numbered 1, after V lost 7 bases and J lost 5 bases. CDR3: CASKGQGETQYF. The DNA of the CDR3 is TGTGCCAGCAAGGGACAGGGGGAGACCCAGTACTTC.

The chain combines TRBV7-2 with TRBJ2-1; 9 positions match TRBD2. The V and J ends lost 2 bases and 7 bases, in that order; junction bases with no gene match: 6. Per germline, CDR1 SGHTA and CDR2 FQGNSA. The CDR3 is made up of 15 amino acids. The CDR3 protein is CASSLILAGGNEQFF. The CDR3 nucleotides are TGTGCCAGCAGCTTAATACTAGCGGGTGGAAATGAGCAGTTCTTC.

The chain recombines TRBV7-8 with TRBJ2-2, with D uncertain. V lost 1 base and J lost 6, with 6 bases in between. Germline lookup yields CDR1 SGHVS and CDR2 FQNEAQ. This CDR3 contains 13 residues. This chain's CDR3 is CASSLVNSGELFF. DNA for the CDR3: TGTGCCAGCAGCTTAGTTAACTCCGGGGAGCTGTTTTTT. The entire variable domain, with the rest obtained from reference TRBV7-8 and TRBJ2-2, is as follows: GAGVSQSPRYKVAKRGQDVALRCDPISGHVSLFWYQQALGQGPEFLTYFQNEAQLDKSGLPSDRFFAERPEGSVSTLKIQRTQQEDSAVYLCASSLVNSGELFFGEGSRLTVL.

The gene calls are TRBV19 and TRBJ1-5; 7 positions agree with TRBD1. Trimming removed 6 bases from V and 5 bases from J; junction bases left unmatched: 7. Germline assignment: CDR1 LNHDA and CDR2 SQIVND (reference sequence). The CDR3 covers 14 residues. The CDR3 bases are TGTGCCAGTAGCATTGGGACAGTTGATCAGCCCCAGCATTTT. Protein sequence: CASSIGTVDQPQHF.

The CDR3, as DNA: TGTGCAAGTCGCTTATACCCCAGAGGATGCAATCAGCCCCAGCATTTT. Its protein product is CASRLYPRGCNQPQHF. This rearrangement joins TRBV12-2 to TRBJ1-5. TRBV12-2 is annotated as a pseudogene. This CDR3 region has 16 residues.

The chain combines TRBV7-9 with TRBJ1-3; a weak D match, TRBD1 (5 bases). Trimming took off 4 bases at V and 7 bases at J, with 23 bases between the two ends. Germline-derived CDR1 and CDR2 are SEHNR and FQNEAQ (reference sequence). This CDR3 spans 17 amino acids. The CDR3 protein is CASSSQANRREGNTIYF. The CDR3 DNA is TGTGCCAGCAGCTCTCAGGCAAACAGGAGGGAGGGGAACACCATATATTTT.

The CDR3 region is CASSSKYGRGNTEAFF. CDR3 bases: TGTGCCAGCAGCTCTAAGTATGGAAGAGGGAACACTGAAGCTTTCTTT. The chain has TRBV5-4 and TRBJ1-1; no reliable D call. V shed 3 bases and J shed 1 base, with 16 bases lying between them. Germline V gives CDR1 SGHNT, CDR2 YYREEE (reference sequence). The CDR3 extends over 16 amino acids.

The chain recombines TRBV30 with TRBJ1-1; the match to TRBD1 covers 7 bases. This CDR3 is built from 18 residues. With V trimmed by 3 bases and J by 2 bases, 18 bases remained unmatched. Germline lookup yields CDR1 GTSNPN and CDR2 SVGIG (reference sequence). The CDR3 DNA reads as TGTGCCTGGAGCTTAGGCGGAACAATCGGGACAGCAAACACTGAAGCTTTCTTT. Translating it yields CAWSLGGTIGTANTEAFF.

The rearrangement uses TRBV7-9 and TRBJ2-1; 7 bases match TRBD2. The CDR3 is 16 residues long. The J segment lost 2 bases and the V segment lost 5 bases, leaving 9 bases of the junction unmatched. Per the germline V gene, CDR1 is SEHNR and CDR2 is FQNEAQ (reference sequence). This chain's CDR3 is CASSPHAGGTYNEQFF. CDR3 DNA: TGTGCCAGCAGCCCACACGCCGGGGGGACCTACAATGAGCAGTTCTTC.

The V gene is TRBV10-2, the J gene TRBJ1-2; D not resolved. Deletions cut 2 bases from V and 7 bases from J, with 17 bases between. This CDR3 has 15 amino acids. Germline-derived CDR1 and CDR2 are WSHSY and SAAADI. In DNA form, the CDR3 reads TGCGCCAGCAGTGAGCTAGCCCGGCGCAAAATTGGCTACACCTTC. This codes for CASSELARRKIGYTF.

This clone was counted between two and nine times. The V gene is TRBV6-1, the J gene TRBJ1-2; D is undetermined. Per the germline V gene, CDR1 is MNHNS and CDR2 is SASEGT. The CDR3 has 15 amino acids. The V and J ends lost 3 bases and 1 base respectively, with 12 bases between them. Written as DNA, the CDR3 is TGTGCCAGCAGTGATTTAAGGACTTTTAACTATGGCTACACCTTC. Protein sequence: CASSDLRTFNYGYTF.

The chain is built from TRBV27 and TRBJ2-1, with 8 bases that match TRBD2. The CDR3 is 15 residues long. Germline V CDR1 and CDR2: MNHEY, SMNVEV (reference sequence). With 3 bases clipped from V and 2 bases from J, the junction kept 3 bases outside the gene matches. In DNA form, the CDR3 reads TGTGCCAGCAGTTTTATAGCGGGGACCTACAATGAGCAGTTCTTC. Protein sequence: CASSFIAGTYNEQFF.

Regarding this clone: Other nucleotide sequences in the sample specify the same CDR3. V usage is TRBV7-8 and J usage is TRBJ2-5; 8 nucleotides agree with TRBD2. Per the germline V gene, CDR1 is SGHVS and CDR2 is FQNEAQ. The trim removed 8 bases at V and 5 bases at J, leaving 13 bases unmatched. This CDR3 has 15 amino acids. DNA for the CDR3: TGTGCCAGCGGGAGAGCGGGAGCCGTAAGGGAGACCCAGTACTTC. Translated: CASGRAGAVRETQYF.